The rows below give T cell receptor beta chains drawn from one sample of a study of CD8 T cells in ankylosing spondylitis. TCRdb reanalysed the 5' RACE reads using MiXCR and keeps one entry per CDR3 protein. The sample has about 150,000 distinct CDR3 sequences, approximately 48% seen once. Material: synovial fluid, either unsorted or a sorted T cell fraction (not recorded which). The receptors were gathered from a male donor with ankylosing spondylitis. Each CDR3 is given with its conserved first and last residue. The D gene is left open where the match is weak. The size of a clone is reported for some rows only, either as once, few or many, or as a class for expanded clones.

j_call clone_size v_call d_call cdr3_nt cdr3_aa
TRBJ1-1 - TRBV29-1 - TGCATGATAAAAACGGGCAGGTCGAACACTGAAGTTTTCTTT CMIKTGRSNTEVFF
TRBJ2-7 many TRBV7-2 - TGTGCCAGCAGCCTGGTGGGGCTACTCAATTCCTACGAGCAGTACTTC CASSLVGLLNSYEQYF
TRBJ1-1 few TRBV6-5 - TGTGCCAGCAGTTACGCCGGGGGAAACACTGAAGCTTTCTTT CASSYAGGNTEAFF
TRBJ2-1 - TRBV7-2 - TGTGCCAGCAGCTTAGGGGCGATCCCCTACAATGAGCAGTTCTTC CASSLGAIPYNEQFF
TRBJ2-5 - TRBV7-2 TRBD2 TGTGCCAGCAACATACTAGCGGGGACGGTAGCGACCCAGTACTTC CASNILAGTVATQYF
TRBJ1-6 - TRBV18 TRBD1 TGTGCCAGCGCCGGGACAGGAGGAAATAATTCACCCCTCCACTTT CASAGTGGNNSPLHF
TRBJ2-7 - TRBV4-1 - TGCGCCAGCAGCCAAGGTGGGGGAGGGGGAATCTACGAGCAGTACTTC CASSQGGGGGIYEQYF
TRBJ2-5 few TRBV12-3/TRBV12-4 - TGTGCCAGCAGTTTCGGGCCGCCTGGGGAGACCCAGTACTTC CASSFGPPGETQYF
TRBJ2-7 - TRBV29-1 TRBD1 TGCAGCGCACTGACAGGGGGCTTCCACGAGCAGTACTTC CSALTGGFHEQYF
TRBJ2-5 - TRBV6-5 TRBD1 TGTGCCAGCAGTTACGAAGGGGGCCCGGAGACCCAGTACTTC CASSYEGGPETQYF
TRBJ2-4 - TRBV20-1 TRBD1 TGCAGTGCGGGGATAGAGAGGACAGGGATCGTGGACATTCAGTACTTC CSAGIERTGIVDIQYF
TRBJ1-1 - TRBV12-5 - TGTGCTAGTGGTTTGGTACGTGTGGGGAAGAACACTGAAGCTTTCTTT CASGLVRVGKNTEAFF
TRBJ1-6 many TRBV7-2 TRBD1 TGTGCCAGCAGCTCCATCGCCGGGACAGGGGACGATTCACCCCTCCACTTT CASSSIAGTGDDSPLHF
TRBJ1-1 - TRBV11-2 TRBD1 TGTGCCAGCAGCTTAGTACAGGGGAGGACTGAAGCTTTCTTT CASSLVQGRTEAFF
TRBJ2-2 - TRBV4-1 - TGCGCCAGCAGCCAGTGGAGGGGGAGCGGGGAGCTGTTTTTT CASSQWRGSGELFF
TRBJ1-1 once TRBV10-2 - TGCGCCAGCAGGGAGACAGGGAACACTGAAGCTTTCTTT CASRETGNTEAFF
TRBJ2-1 once TRBV3-1 TRBD2 TGTGCCAGCAGCCAAGCCCTCGGGCGGGGGGCACCACCCTCCTACAATGAGCAGTTCTTC CASSQALGRGAPPSYNEQFF
TRBJ1-2 few TRBV24-1 - TGTGCCACCGGGGAAGTGAGGCGGGACTATGGCTACACCTTC CATGEVRRDYGYTF
TRBJ2-5 few TRBV27 - TGTGCCAGCAGTTTACCCCAGGGGACCCAGTACTTC CASSLPQGTQYF
TRBJ2-7 few TRBV7-9 - TGTGCCAGCAGCCCCATAGCATCCTACGAGCAGTACTTC CASSPIASYEQYF
TRBJ2-7 - TRBV29-1 - TGCAGCGCCAGCCCGCCAGGGTCCTACGAGCAGTACTTC CSASPPGSYEQYF
TRBJ2-1 - TRBV20-1 - TGCAGTGCTAGAGAGGAACAGGCCTCCTACAATGAGCAGTTCTTC CSAREEQASYNEQFF
TRBJ1-1 - TRBV29-1 TRBD1 TGCAGCGCTGGGACAGGGTTCGAAGCTGAAGCTTTCTTT CSAGTGFEAEAFF
TRBJ1-1 - TRBV12-3/TRBV12-4 TRBD1 TGTGCCAGCAAGACAGGGTTGAACACTGAAGCTTTCTTT CASKTGLNTEAFF